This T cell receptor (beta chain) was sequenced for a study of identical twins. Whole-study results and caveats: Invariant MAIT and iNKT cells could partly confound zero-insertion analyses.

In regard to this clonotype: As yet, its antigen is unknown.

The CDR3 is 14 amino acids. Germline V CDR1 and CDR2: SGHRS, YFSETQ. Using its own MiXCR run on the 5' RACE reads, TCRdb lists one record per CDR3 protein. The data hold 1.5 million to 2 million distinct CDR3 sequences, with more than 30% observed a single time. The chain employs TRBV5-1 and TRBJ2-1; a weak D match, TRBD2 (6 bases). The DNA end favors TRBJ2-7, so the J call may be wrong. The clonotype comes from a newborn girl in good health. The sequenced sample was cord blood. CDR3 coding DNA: TGCGCCAGCGACCGGGGGTCAGGCTACAATGAGCAGTACTTC. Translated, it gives CASDRGSGYNEQYF.